These T cell receptor beta chains were read from a single sample in a study of CD4 T cells in relation to SARS-CoV-2 and coronaviruses. Sequenced by immunoSEQ multiplex PCR; TCRdb stores in-frame clones only, minus some. The table lists about 68,000 clones, more than 80% of them singletons, with roughly 0.21% in the top ten. Sequenced: naive CD4+ T cells from PBMCs. The receptors here all came from a human donor in good health. CDR3s include the opening cysteine and the closing phenylalanine or tryptophan. Each record gives: CDR3 protein, CDR3 DNA, V gene, J gene, D gene, clone size. The D gene is left open where the match is weak. The size of a clone is reported for some rows only, either as once, few or many, or as a class for expanded clones.

CSASSRLIAGGGADTQYF,TGCAGTGCTAGTAGCCGACTCATAGCGGGAGGGGGGGCAGATACGCAGTATTTT,TRBV20-1,TRBJ2-3,TRBD2,NA
CATQPPGQAGPGGYTF,TGTGCCACTCAGCCTCCCGGACAGGCTGGCCCGGGGGGCTACACCTTC,TRBV10-3,TRBJ1-2,TRBD1,NA
CASSYRQGGINTEAFF,TGTGCCAGCAGCTACCGACAGGGGGGGATTAACACTGAAGCTTTCTTT,TRBV3-1/TRBV3-2,TRBJ1-1,TRBD1,NA
CASREDRGETQYF,TGTGCCAGCAGGGAAGACAGGGGTGAGACCCAGTACTTC,TRBV6-1,TRBJ2-5,TRBD1,NA
CASSLGGLGPYEQYF,TGTGCCAGCAGCTTAGGCGGCCTCGGACCCTACGAGCAGTACTTC,TRBV11-2,TRBJ2-7,NA,NA
CASTSDRAYGYTF,TGTGCCAGTACCTCGGACAGGGCCTATGGCTACACCTTC,TRBV19,TRBJ1-2,TRBD1,once
CSASIPRQYGYTF,TGCAGTGCTAGTATTCCCCGGCAGTATGGCTACACCTTC,TRBV20-1,TRBJ1-2,NA,NA
CASSPPGGTGNTGELFF,TGTGCCAGCAGCCCCCCTGGTGGGACAGGGAACACCGGGGAGCTGTTTTTT,TRBV9,TRBJ2-2,TRBD1,NA
CASRTGISTDTQYF,TGTGCCAGCAGGACAGGGATTAGCACAGATACGCAGTATTTT,TRBV7-2,TRBJ2-3,TRBD1,NA
CASSFRAISGNTIYF,TGTGCCAGCAGCTTTCGGGCGATCTCTGGAAACACCATATATTTT,TRBV11-2,TRBJ1-3,NA,NA
CASSISNRAYEQYF,TGTGCCAGTAGTATATCTAACCGAGCCTACGAGCAGTACTTC,TRBV19,TRBJ2-7,NA,NA
CAWSVGQGAHEQYF,TGTGCCTGGAGTGTGGGACAGGGGGCTCACGAGCAGTACTTC,TRBV30,TRBJ2-7,TRBD1,NA
CASSLGSQSAEAFF,TGCGCCAGCAGCTTGGGGAGCCAGAGCGCTGAAGCTTTCTTT,TRBV5-1,TRBJ1-1,NA,NA
CASSLPGGEDTQYF,TGTGCCAGCAGCCTCCCTGGAGGGGAGGATACGCAGTATTTT,TRBV7-2,TRBJ2-3,NA,NA
CATSSDNQETQYF,TGTGCCACCAGTTCAGATAACCAAGAGACCCAGTACTTC,TRBV24-1,TRBJ2-5,NA,NA
CASSLAEGPSGNTIYF,TGTGCCAGCAGCTTGGCTGAGGGGCCGTCCGGAAACACCATATATTTT,TRBV5-4,TRBJ1-3,NA,NA
CASSQRTYTDTQYF,TGTGCCAGCAGCCAACGAACCTACACAGATACGCAGTATTTT,TRBV7-8,TRBJ2-3,NA,NA
CSAPGRYGYTF,TGCAGTGCCCCCGGTCGCTATGGCTACACCTTC,TRBV20-1,TRBJ1-2,NA,once
CAWSETQLEKLFF,TGTGCCTGGAGTGAGACACAGCTTGAAAAACTGTTTTTT,TRBV30,TRBJ1-4,NA,NA
CASWAGGSYEQYF,TGTGCCAGCTGGGCGGGGGGCTCCTACGAGCAGTACTTC,TRBV27,TRBJ2-7,TRBD2,NA
CASNKGRVYGYTF,TGTGCCAGTAACAAAGGGAGGGTCTATGGCTACACCTTC,TRBV19,TRBJ1-2,NA,NA
CASSLEAGSHNEQFF,TGTGCCAGCAGCTTGGAGGCAGGTTCTCACAATGAGCAGTTCTTC,TRBV5-4,TRBJ2-1,NA,NA
CSARARGAFF,TGCAGTGCTAGAGCTCGAGGGGCTTTCTTT,TRBV20-1,TRBJ1-1,NA,NA
CASSPTPEGYTF,TGTGCCAGCAGTCCCACCCCTGAGGGCTACACCTTC,TRBV28,TRBJ1-2,NA,NA
CASSVQGNQPQHF,TGTGCCAGCAGCGTCCAGGGTAATCAGCCCCAGCATTTT,TRBV28,TRBJ1-5,NA,NA
CASSQDPTLTKLFF,TGTGCCAGCAGCCAAGATCCTACACTGACGAAACTGTTTTTT,TRBV3-1/TRBV3-2,TRBJ1-4,NA,NA
CATSGTDRAVPQETQYF,TGTGCCACCAGTGGGACGGACAGAGCAGTACCCCAAGAGACCCAGTACTTC,TRBV24-1,TRBJ2-5,NA,NA
CASSLDPWTEPNYGYTF,TGTGCCAGCAGCTTAGACCCTTGGACAGAACCGAACTATGGCTACACCTTC,TRBV11-3,TRBJ1-2,NA,once
CASSPRRGFGVSGELFF,TGTGCCAGCTCACCAAGGCGGGGATTCGGGGTCTCCGGGGAGCTGTTTTTT,TRBV18,TRBJ2-2,NA,NA
CASSQAPGTSLYF,TGTGCCAGCAGCCAAGCCCCCGGGACTTCCTTGTACTTC,TRBV3-1/TRBV3-2,TRBJ2-4,NA,NA
CASSLMTSGYTGELFF,TGTGCCAGCAGCTTGATGACTAGCGGGTACACCGGGGAGCTGTTTTTT,TRBV5-6,TRBJ2-2,TRBD2,NA
CASSQGHISNQPQHF,TGCGCCAGCAGCCAGGGCCACATTAGCAATCAGCCCCAGCATTTT,TRBV4-1,TRBJ1-5,NA,NA
CASSYSLQGRNEQFF,TGTGCCAGCAGTTACTCGTTGCAGGGTAGGAATGAGCAGTTCTTC,TRBV6-2/TRBV6-3,TRBJ2-1,NA,once